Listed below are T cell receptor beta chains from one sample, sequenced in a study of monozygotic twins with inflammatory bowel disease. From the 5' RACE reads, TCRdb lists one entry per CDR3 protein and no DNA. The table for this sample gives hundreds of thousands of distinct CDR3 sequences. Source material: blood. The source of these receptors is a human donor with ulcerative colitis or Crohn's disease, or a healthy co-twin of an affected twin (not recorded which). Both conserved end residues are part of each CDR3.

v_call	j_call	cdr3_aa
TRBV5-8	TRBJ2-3	CASSFSTLTSTDTQYF
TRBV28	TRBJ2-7	CASSTAGTQGYEQYF
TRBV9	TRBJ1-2	CASSADGGYTF
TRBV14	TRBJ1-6	CASSQYRSSLNSPLHF
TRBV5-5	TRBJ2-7	CASSLIPGQAYEQYF
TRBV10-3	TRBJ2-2	CAAGPGQTNTGELFF
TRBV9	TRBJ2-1	CASSEGLAGLYNEQFF
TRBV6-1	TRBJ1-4	CASRRAGTGDEKLFF
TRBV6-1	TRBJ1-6	CASTWGGAGDNSPLHF
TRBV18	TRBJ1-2	CASSWDRWSSTF